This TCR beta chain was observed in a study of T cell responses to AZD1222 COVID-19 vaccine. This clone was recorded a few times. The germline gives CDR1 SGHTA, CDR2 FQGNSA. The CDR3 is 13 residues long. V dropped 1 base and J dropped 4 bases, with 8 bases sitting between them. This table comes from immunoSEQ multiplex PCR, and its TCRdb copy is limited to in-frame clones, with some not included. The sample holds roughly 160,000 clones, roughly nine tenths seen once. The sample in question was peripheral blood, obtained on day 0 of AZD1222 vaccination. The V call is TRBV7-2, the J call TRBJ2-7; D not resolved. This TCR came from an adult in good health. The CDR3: CASSLESLYEQYF. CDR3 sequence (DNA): TGTGCCAGCAGCTTAGAAAGCTTGTACGAGCAGTACTTC.